Listed below are T cell receptor beta chains from one sample, sequenced in a study of blood T cell repertoires in COVID-19. Produced via immunoSEQ multiplex PCR; TCRdb's table is partial and in-frame only. The sample has 150,000 to 200,000 clones; roughly 80% are singletons. The material sequenced was peripheral blood. These receptors all come from a woman in her twenties or thirties with acute or convalescent COVID-19. The CDR3 runs from the conserved cysteine through the conserved F or W. A D gene is named only where the DNA matches it firmly. Size tells how often a clone was seen (once, few, many) or the class of an expanded clone, and some rows leave it out.

abundance	d_gene	v_gene	j_gene	CDR3nt	CDR3aa
-	TRBD1	TRBV29-1	TRBJ2-7	TGCAGCGTTGGCGCACAGGGGTTCGACGAGCAGTACTTC	CSVGAQGFDEQYF
-	-	TRBV14	TRBJ1-6	TGTGCCAGCAGCCAAGATTTTAGGACTTCTGGAAGGCCACCCCTCCACTTT	CASSQDFRTSGRPPLHF
-	TRBD2	TRBV30	TRBJ2-1	TGTGCCTGGAGTGGGGGGACTAGTGGGAGAGGTGAGCAGTTCTTC	CAWSGGTSGRGEQFF
-	TRBD1	TRBV4-3	TRBJ1-2	TGCGCCAGCAGCCAAGAGGTTTGGGGGACAGGGGATGGCTACACCTTC	CASSQEVWGTGDGYTF
-	-	TRBV15	TRBJ1-1	TGTGCCACCAGCAGAGATTCGGGGAGGACTGAAGCTTTCTTT	CATSRDSGRTEAFF
-	-	TRBV30	TRBJ1-6	TGTGCCTGGAGCGTACCGAGCAATTCCGCATACAGGGCGACTAATTCACCCCTCCACTTT	CAWSVPSNSAYRATNSPLHF
few	-	TRBV30	TRBJ2-1	TGTGCCTGGAATACGGGGAGGACCTACAATGAGCAGTTCTTC	CAWNTGRTYNEQFF
-	-	TRBV13	TRBJ2-1	TGTGCCAGCAGCCCTACGAGGGAACTTTACGGGCAGTTCTTC	CASSPTRELYGQFF
once	-	TRBV5-4	TRBJ2-5	TGTGCCAGCAGCTTGCATAGCCGGGGAGAGGAGACCCAGTACTTC	CASSLHSRGEETQYF
once	TRBD1	TRBV27	TRBJ1-4	TGTGCCAGCAGTCCAGGGGACAGTTTTAATGAAAAACTGTTTTTT	CASSPGDSFNEKLFF
-	TRBD2	TRBV7-2	TRBJ2-1	TGTGCCAGCAGCTTTACCGGGACTAGCGTCTACAATGAGCAGTTCTTC	CASSFTGTSVYNEQFF
-	TRBD1	TRBV6-2/TRBV6-3	TRBJ2-2	TGTGCCAGCAGTTATCCGGACAGGGGGAACACCGGGGAGCTGTTTTTT	CASSYPDRGNTGELFF
-	-	TRBV6-1	TRBJ1-1	TGTGCCAGCAGTGAAACCCAACAGGTTCCGGCTTTCTTT	CASSETQQVPAFF
-	TRBD1	TRBV29-1	TRBJ1-1	TGCAGCGTTAATGACAGGGGTGGAACTGAAGCTTTCTTT	CSVNDRGGTEAFF
-	TRBD1	TRBV3-1/TRBV3-2	TRBJ1-1	TGTGCCAGCAGCCACCAACAGGGGAGGGCTTTCTTT	CASSHQQGRAFF
-	-	TRBV27	TRBJ2-1	TGTGCCAGCAGTCCACTAGCTCAGAGCTCCTACAATGAGCAGTTCTTC	CASSPLAQSSYNEQFF
-	-	TRBV3-1/TRBV3-2	TRBJ1-2	TGTGCCAGCAGCCATTTTTCAGGGGACTATGGCTACACCTTC	CASSHFSGDYGYTF
-	-	TRBV6-6	TRBJ1-2	TGTGCCAGCAGTTACTCTGGGGAGGACTATGGCTACACCTTC	CASSYSGEDYGYTF
-	-	TRBV9	TRBJ1-5	TGTGCCAGCAGCGTAGATGGGGGCGCAGGGCAGCCCCAGCATTTT	CASSVDGGAGQPQHF
-	TRBD2	TRBV28	TRBJ2-7	TGTGCCAGCAGATCGAGCGGGGCGATCGAGCAGTACTTC	CASRSSGAIEQYF
-	TRBD2	TRBV24-1	TRBJ2-1	TGTGCCACCAGTGACACTGGGACTAGCGGGAGGGCCGGCAATGAGCAGTTCTTC	CATSDTGTSGRAGNEQFF
-	-	TRBV3-1/TRBV3-2	TRBJ2-6	TGTGCCAGCAGCCAAGATACAGTCCTTGGGGCCAACGTCCTGACTTTC	CASSQDTVLGANVLTF
-	-	TRBV6-5	TRBJ1-6	TGTGCCAGCATCCGCGGGTGGGATAATTCACCCCTCCACTTT	CASIRGWDNSPLHF
-	TRBD1	TRBV28	TRBJ1-1	TGTGCCAGCAGATATGACAGGGTCCCTGAAGCTTTCTTT	CASRYDRVPEAFF
many	TRBD2	TRBV9	TRBJ2-1	TGTGCCAGCAGCGCCTCTCCTAGCGGGAGGGTAGGGCGTGAGCAGTTCTTC	CASSASPSGRVGREQFF
-	-	TRBV5-1	TRBJ2-3	TGCGCCAGTAGGTCGGGACTCGACACAGATACGCAGTATTTT	CASRSGLDTDTQYF
-	-	TRBV7-2	TRBJ1-3	TGTGCCAGTCGGGACTCCGGGGCTGGAAACACCATATATTTT	CASRDSGAGNTIYF
-	-	TRBV18	TRBJ1-6	TGTGCCAGCTCAGGACAACCGGTCTCCTCCTATAATTCACCCCTCCACTTT	CASSGQPVSSYNSPLHF
-	-	TRBV5-1	TRBJ1-1	TGCGCCAGCAGCTTGGCTACAGGCATAAACACTGAAGCTTTCTTT	CASSLATGINTEAFF
-	-	TRBV27	TRBJ2-4	TGTGCCAGCAGTTTACGCCCAGGACTAGCCAAAAACATTCAGTACTTC	CASSLRPGLAKNIQYF
-	-	TRBV30	TRBJ1-3	TGTGCCTGGAGTTCGGGGGTGTCCGGAAACACCATATATTTT	CAWSSGVSGNTIYF
few	TRBD1	TRBV30	TRBJ1-2	TGTGCCTGGGAGCGGGGGACAGGGGGTTTCTACACCTTC	CAWERGTGGFYTF
-	TRBD2	TRBV6-2/TRBV6-3	TRBJ2-3	TGTGCCAGCAGCCACCGGACTAGCGGGGGCCCAGATACGCAGTATTTT	CASSHRTSGGPDTQYF
-	TRBD1	TRBV19	TRBJ2-7	TGTGCCAGTAGTACGGGGACAGGCGAGCAGTACTTC	CASSTGTGEQYF
-	TRBD1	TRBV5-4	TRBJ1-2	TGTGCCAGCAGCTTGGCCGGGCAGGGGGCGGATGGCTACACCTTC	CASSLAGQGADGYTF
-	TRBD2	TRBV19	TRBJ2-3	TGTGCCAGTAGTCGGGGCAGCGGGACTAGCGGGGCACCAACAGATACGCAGTATTTT	CASSRGSGTSGAPTDTQYF
-	TRBD1	TRBV4-1	TRBJ2-1	TGCGCCAGCAGCCAAAATAAGTTCAGACAGGGAGCATACAATGAGCAGTTCTTC	CASSQNKFRQGAYNEQFF
once	-	TRBV7-8	TRBJ1-1	TGTGCCAGCAGCTTACCGGGCCGAGGGTCACGTAACACTGAAGCTTTCTTT	CASSLPGRGSRNTEAFF
-	-	TRBV5-4	TRBJ1-1	TGTGCCAGCAGCTTTTACAGGCTGAACACTGAAGCTTTCTTT	CASSFYRLNTEAFF
once	TRBD2	TRBV28	TRBJ2-2	TGTGCCAGCAGTCCGGGGGGGCAGAACACCGGGGAGCTGTTTTTT	CASSPGGQNTGELFF
-	TRBD1	TRBV5-1	TRBJ2-1	TGCGCCAGCAGCTTGCAGGGGGACAATGAGCAGTTCTTC	CASSLQGDNEQFF
-	-	TRBV3-1/TRBV3-2	TRBJ1-3	TGTGCCAGCAGCCAGTCGGGACTCAGCTCTGGAAACACCATATATTTT	CASSQSGLSSGNTIYF
few	TRBD1	TRBV5-1	TRBJ2-3	TGCGCCAGCAGCTCCGGGACAGGGGTTAGCACAGATACGCAGTATTTT	CASSSGTGVSTDTQYF
-	-	TRBV11-3	TRBJ2-1	TGTGCCAGCAGCTTAGGGCAGAACAATGAGCAGTTCTTC	CASSLGQNNEQFF
-	-	TRBV9	TRBJ1-3	TGTGCCAGCAGCGTAACCCCGGTGGACACCATATATTTT	CASSVTPVDTIYF
-	-	TRBV3-1/TRBV3-2	TRBJ2-2	TGTGCCAGCAGCCAAGTTGCAGGGCCCGGGGAGCTGTTTTTT	CASSQVAGPGELFF
-	TRBD1	TRBV2	TRBJ1-5	TGTGCCAGCAACGGTGTGACAGGGGATCAGCCCCAGCATTTT	CASNGVTGDQPQHF
-	-	TRBV9	TRBJ1-1	TGTGCCAGCAGCGAGGAGGGCTTGAACACTGAAGCTTTCTTT	CASSEEGLNTEAFF
-	-	TRBV7-2	TRBJ1-6	TGTGCCAGCAGCTTACAGGGGAATTCACCCCTCCACTTT	CASSLQGNSPLHF
-	-	TRBV12-5	TRBJ1-1	TGTGCTAGTGGACTCGGCCCCGGGGACACTGAAGCTTTCTTT	CASGLGPGDTEAFF
-	-	TRBV4-3	TRBJ1-1	TGCGCCAGCAGTACCACTCAGGGGAACACTGAAGCTTTCTTT	CASSTTQGNTEAFF
once	-	TRBV7-9	TRBJ1-4	TGTGCCAGCAGCTTTAATTCAGGACTGTTTTTT	CASSFNSGLFF
-	TRBD1	TRBV6-5	TRBJ1-6	TGTGCCAGCCGGACAGGTCGGGATCCCCTCCACTTT	CASRTGRDPLHF
few	TRBD1	TRBV7-6	TRBJ1-1	TGTGCCAGCAGCTTAGTAGGGGGCGGGTTGAACACTGAAGCTTTCTTT	CASSLVGGGLNTEAFF
-	-	TRBV29-1	TRBJ2-5	TGCAGCGTTGCCAGGGGGGAAGAGACCCAGTACTTC	CSVARGEETQYF
-	TRBD1	TRBV7-2	TRBJ2-7	TGTGCCAGCAGCTCGTCCGGACAGGTTAGGAGACCCGACTTC	CASSSSGQVRRPDF
-	TRBD2	TRBV7-9	TRBJ2-1	TGTGCCAGCAGTTTACCCCCCGGGACTACCTACAATGAGCAGTTCTTC	CASSLPPGTTYNEQFF
-	TRBD2	TRBV20-1	TRBJ2-1	TGCAGTGCTAGTATAGCGGGATCTCCCAATGAGCAGTTCTTC	CSASIAGSPNEQFF